What follows are 29 T cell receptor beta chains derived from one specimen sequenced in a study of blood T cell repertoires in COVID-19. Profiling relied on immunoSEQ multiplex PCR, and the TCRdb table lists in-frame clones only, not all of them. The sample carries approximately 120,000 clones, approximately 87% recorded once. Sequenced: peripheral blood. These receptors all stem from a woman in her fifties or sixties with acute or convalescent COVID-19.

The chain uses TRBV25-1 and TRBJ1-2; D unclear. V was cut by 4 bases and J by 8 bases, with 8 bases left in between. Per germline, CDR1 MGHDK and CDR2 SYGVNS. The CDR3 sequence is 11 residues long. Here the CDR3 DNA reads TGTGCCAGCAGTGGTCTAGGCGGCTACACCTTC. Its protein product is CASSGLGGYTF.

The rearrangement links TRBV11-2 to TRBJ2-3, with 12 bases matching TRBD2. Looked up from germline, CDR1 is SGHAT and CDR2 is FQNNGV. V was pared by 4 bases and J by 7 bases, with 9 bases of the junction left unmatched. The CDR3 extends over 16 amino acids. CDR3 sequence (DNA): TGTGCCAGCAGCTCCCCTAGCGGGGGGGTCTTTAATACGCAGTATTTT. It translates to CASSSPSGGVFNTQYF.

V and J are TRBV6-1 and TRBJ2-1; no definite D call. Germline V gives CDR1 MNHNS, CDR2 SASEGT. This CDR3 has 14 amino acids. Between the trimmed V and J ends, which lost 0 bases and 9 bases, there was a span of 12 bases. CDR3 DNA sequence: TGTGCCAGCAGTGAAGCGACGGAGAATGGTGAGCAGTTCTTC. Amino acids: CASSEATENGEQFF.

The gene calls are TRBV12-3 or TRBV12-4 and TRBJ2-1; D gene ambiguous. The V end was cut by 5 bases, the J end by 9 bases, with 11 bases between. This CDR3 spans 12 amino acids. The CDR3: CASSPAVSEQFF. The CDR3 DNA follows: TGTGCCAGCAGTCCGGCGGTGTCTGAGCAGTTCTTC.

The rearrangement joins TRBV12-5 to TRBJ1-2; no firm D call. CDR3 length: 13 residues. V lost 2 bases and J lost 2, with 6 bases in between. CDR1 LGHNT and CDR2 FRNRAP come from the germline V gene. CDR3 bases: TGTGCTAGTGGTTTGTCCCCAAACTATGGCTACACCTTC. Its protein product is CASGLSPNYGYTF.

This clone appeared once. The chain has TRBV5-1 and TRBJ1-2, with a weak D call TRBD1 (5 bases). The CDR3 consists of 18 residues. Germline V gene sequence: CDR1 SGHRS, CDR2 YFSETQ. V lost 4 bases, J lost 7 bases, and 29 bases lay in between. CDR3 in DNA: TGCGCCAGCAGCCCACAGTCGGTGGGGTCTATGGCGGGGACTGGCTACACCTTC. Encoded protein: CASSPQSVGSMAGTGYTF.

The chain combines TRBV2 with TRBJ2-3; the D gene is possibly TRBD1 (5 bases). V was trimmed by 3 bases and J by 6 bases, leaving 19 bases between them. There are 16 residues in the CDR3. The germline CDR1 and CDR2 sequences are SNHLY and FYNNEI. The CDR3 loop reads CASSEDGGRVADTQYF. CDR3 DNA: TGTGCCAGCAGTGAGGATGGTGGCAGGGTAGCCGATACGCAGTATTTT.

This CDR3 reads CASSLVSYNEQFF. CDR3 nucleotide sequence: TGTGCCAGCTCCCTCGTCTCCTACAATGAGCAGTTCTTC. The gene calls are TRBV18 and TRBJ2-1; D ambiguous. Trimming stripped 6 bases from V and 0 bases from J, with 6 bases between. Germline CDR1 and CDR2: KGHSH and LQKENI. The CDR3 has 13 residues.

This clone was seen a single time. This chain joins TRBV29-1 and TRBJ1-5; TRBD1 agrees at 7 bases. V lost 7 bases to trimming and J lost 0 bases; unmatched junction nucleotides: 3. The CDR3 runs 13 residues. The germline gives CDR1 SQVTM, CDR2 ANQGSEA. CDR3 region: CSGHRGSNQPQHF. For the CDR3, the DNA is TGCAGCGGTCACAGGGGTAGCAATCAGCCCCAGCATTTT.

The genes are TRBV19 and TRBJ2-7; D may be TRBD1 (5 bases). CDR3 length: 14 residues. Germline CDR1 reads LNHDA; CDR2 reads SQIVND (reference sequence). Between the trimmed V and J ends, which lost 5 bases and 2 bases, there was a span of 13 bases. CDR3 coding DNA: TGTGCCAGTAGTCATCAGGGAACCACCTACGAGCAGTACTTC. This codes for CASSHQGTTYEQYF.

The rearrangement links TRBV5-1 to TRBJ1-2; D is unclear. V was shortened by 0 bases and J by 5 bases, with 17 bases between the two germline ends. The length of the CDR3 is 16 residues. Per germline, CDR1 SGHRS and CDR2 YFSETQ. Here the CDR3 reads CASSLVSGTGRYGYTF. The CDR3 nucleotides are TGCGCCAGCAGCTTGGTTTCGGGCACGGGGAGGTATGGCTACACCTTC.

The chain joins TRBV7-8 to TRBJ2-7; D remains unclear. This CDR3 comprises 14 residues. CDR1 is SGHVS, CDR2 FQNEAQ, per germline. Deletions cut 2 bases from V and 10 bases from J, with 18 bases between. For the CDR3, the DNA is TGTGCCAGCAGCTTAACCAGGCTCACGAGTATACAGTACTTC. It encodes CASSLTRLTSIQYF.

This clone was seen more than once but under ten times. The chain combines TRBV15 with TRBJ2-4, with D perhaps TRBD2 (6 bases). Germline-derived CDR1 and CDR2 are LNHNV and YYDKDF (reference sequence). Trimming took 0 bases from V and 7 from J, leaving 25 bases between them. The CDR3 loop spans 19 amino acids. The CDR3 is CATSREIGRGGSGFNIQYF. The CDR3 DNA is TGTGCCACCAGCAGAGAGATCGGTCGAGGAGGGTCGGGTTTTAACATTCAGTACTTC.

The chain carries TRBV5-6 and TRBJ1-5; 8 nucleotides agree with TRBD1. V was clipped by 0 bases and J by 2 bases; unmatched bases: 4. CDR1 and CDR2 (germline): SGHDT, YYEEEE. The CDR3 has 16 residues. The CDR3 region is CASSLAATGGNQPQHF. DNA of the CDR3: TGTGCCAGCAGCTTGGCCGCGACAGGGGGCAATCAGCCCCAGCATTTT.

A few counts support this clone. V gene TRBV12-3 or TRBV12-4 combines with J gene TRBJ2-2; D is possibly TRBD1 (5 bases). The CDR3 extends over 13 amino acids. Trimming stripped 3 bases from V and 7 bases from J, with 9 bases between. CDR3 protein: CASSFRGRGELFF. Here the CDR3 DNA reads TGTGCCAGCAGTTTTAGGGGTCGCGGGGAGCTGTTTTTT.

The chain recombines TRBV30 with TRBJ2-1, with 8 bases lining up with TRBD1. The germline gives CDR1 GTSNPN, CDR2 SVGIG (reference sequence). J gave up 2 bases and V 4 bases, and 7 bases lay outside the gene matches. The CDR3 is made up of 15 amino acids. The CDR3 coding sequence is TGTGCCTGGACTCCCAGGGGGCAGCCCTACAATGAGCAGTTCTTC. Its protein is CAWTPRGQPYNEQFF. Using reference TRBV30 and TRBJ2-1 for the parts outside the CDR3, the full variable domain is SQTIHQWPATLVQPVGSPLSLECTVEGTSNPNLYWYRQAAGRGLQLLFYSVGIGQISSEVPQNLSASRPQDRQFILSSKKLLLSDSGFYLCAWTPRGQPYNEQFFGPGTRLTVL.

The table lists this clone with a few counts. The V gene is TRBV10-2, the J gene TRBJ1-2, with a tentative D call TRBD1 (6 bases). V lost 8 bases and J lost 7, with 20 bases in between. The CDR3 is 14 amino acids. Germline values: CDR1 WSHSY, CDR2 SAAADI. The CDR3 DNA reads as TGCGCCAGCGGGACACCCCAAGTTTATGGTGGCTACACCTTC. This translates into CASGTPQVYGGYTF.

The chain has TRBV9 and TRBJ1-1; 12 nucleotides align to TRBD1. The CDR3 extends over 14 amino acids. Germline V gene lookup returns CDR1 SGDLS and CDR2 YYNGEE. With 5 bases clipped from V and 10 bases from J, the junction kept 9 bases outside the gene matches. The CDR3 protein is CASSDSRDRGRAFF. The CDR3 DNA is TGTGCCAGCAGTGACTCCCGGGACAGGGGGCGAGCTTTCTTT.

The chain combines TRBV29-1 with TRBJ2-7, with D perhaps TRBD1 (6 bases). This CDR3 spans 13 amino acids. V shed 6 bases and J shed 2 bases, with 14 bases lying between them. Germline loops: CDR1 SQVTM, CDR2 ANQGSEA. DNA of the CDR3: TGCAGCGTCATGACAGGTAATACCTACGAGCAGTACTTC. It is translated as CSVMTGNTYEQYF.

The rearrangement joins TRBV29-1 to TRBJ2-5; D possibly corresponds to TRBD2 (5 bases). The germline CDR1 and CDR2 sequences are SQVTM and ANQGSEA. V lost 3 bases, J lost 1 base, and 12 bases lay in between. This CDR3 spans 14 amino acids. The DNA for the CDR3 is TGCAGCGTTGACGGAGGACCAACCCAAGAGACCCAGTACTTC. Residues: CSVDGGPTQETQYF.

V gene TRBV12-5 combines with J gene TRBJ1-1; maybe TRBD1 (5 bases). Trimming took off 2 bases at V and 5 bases at J, with 15 bases between the two ends. Germline V gene sequence: CDR1 LGHNT, CDR2 FRNRAP. This CDR3 is built from 15 residues. The CDR3 coding sequence is TGTGCTAGTGGTTTGACCGGGGGAGGGTGGACTGAAGCTTTCTTT. Translated, it gives CASGLTGGGWTEAFF. Looking up the rest from reference TRBV12-5 and TRBJ1-1 gives the full variable domain: DARVTQTPRHKVTEMGQEVTMRCQPILGHNTVFWYRQTMMQGLELLAYFRNRAPLDDSGMPKDRFSAEMPDATLATLKIQPSEPRDSAVYFCASGLTGGGWTEAFFGQGTRLTVV.

The chain links TRBV5-1 to TRBJ1-1; 10 bases fit TRBD1. CDR1 is SGHRS, CDR2 YFSETQ, per germline. CDR3 length: 15 amino acids. V trimming: 4 bases; J trimming: 7 bases; junction bases outside the gene matches: 10. Here the CDR3 reads CASSTMTGGFNEAFF. The CDR3 nucleotides read TGCGCCAGCAGCACAATGACAGGGGGCTTTAATGAAGCTTTCTTT.

The chain links TRBV28 to TRBJ2-3; 7 positions match TRBD2. Germline V gene data show CDR1 as MDHEN and CDR2 as SYDVKM. Germline trimming cut 7 bases from V and 5 bases from J; bases unmatched to any gene: 12. The CDR3 consists of 15 residues. CDR3 nucleotide sequence: TGTGCCAGCACCCGAGGCGGGGGTGAGGGAGATACGCAGTATTTT. It yields the protein CASTRGGGEGDTQYF.

The J gene is TRBJ1-2, the V gene TRBV15; no definite D call. This CDR3 contains 15 residues. Per the germline V gene, CDR1 is LNHNV and CDR2 is YYDKDF (reference sequence). Trimming took 0 bases from V and 2 from J, leaving 10 bases between them. CDR3 sequence: CATSRDGQVNYGYTF. In nucleotides, the CDR3 is TGTGCCACCAGCAGAGATGGGCAGGTCAACTATGGCTACACCTTC. Full variable domain (remainder filled in from reference TRBV15 and TRBJ1-2): DAMVIQNPRYQVTQFGKPVTLSCSQTLNHNVMYWYQQKSSQAPKLLFHYYDKDFNNEADTPDNFQSRRPNTSFCFLDIRSPGLGDTAMYLCATSRDGQVNYGYTFGSGTRLTVV.

The chain combines TRBV3-1 (or the pseudogene TRBV3-2) with TRBJ1-4, with a weak D call TRBD1 (6 bases). Trimming pared 4 bases from V and 0 bases from J, leaving 15 bases between. Germline-derived CDR1 and CDR2 are LGHDT and YNNKEL (reference sequence). This CDR3 contains 17 residues. The chain's CDR3 is CASSPSTGAATNEKLFF. The CDR3 region has the DNA TGTGCCAGCAGCCCCTCGACAGGAGCCGCAACTAATGAAAAACTGTTTTTT.

A few counts support this clone. V usage is TRBV19 and J usage is TRBJ2-7; 10 positions match TRBD1. Germline V gene data show CDR1 as LNHDA and CDR2 as SQIVND (reference sequence). V lost 8 bases and J lost 1; bases outside the gene matches: 5. The CDR3 loop spans 14 amino acids. The CDR3 sequence: CASSKDRGSYEQYF. Here the CDR3 DNA reads TGTGCCAGTTCAAAGGACAGGGGGTCCTACGAGCAGTACTTC.

The V and J genes are TRBV6-5 and TRBJ1-5; 7 bases fit TRBD1. Trimming at V came to 5 bases and at J to 5 bases, leaving 3 bases not matched to a gene. The germline V gene encodes CDR1 MNHEY and CDR2 SVGAGI. The CDR3 sequence is 13 residues long. The CDR3 coding sequence is TGTGCCAGCAGTAGGACAGGCGATCAGCCCCAGCATTTT. Translated: CASSRTGDQPQHF.

The chain carries TRBV19 and TRBJ2-7; D not certain. Trimming took 5 bases from V and 2 from J, leaving 13 bases between them. The CDR3 runs to 14 residues. CDR1 LNHDA and CDR2 SQIVND come from the germline V gene (reference sequence). The CDR3 nucleotides read TGTGCCAGTAGTGGAACAGCCCCAGCCTACGAGCAGTACTTC. This translates into CASSGTAPAYEQYF.

This clone occurred a few times. This rearrangement joins TRBV27 to TRBJ1-5, with D unclear. This CDR3 is built from 12 residues. V was cut by 3 bases and J by 9 bases, with 9 bases left in between. Germline V gives CDR1 MNHEY, CDR2 SMNVEV (reference sequence). The CDR3 DNA follows: TGTGCCAGCAGTTTCTCATCGGGGCCCCAGCATTTT. Encoded protein: CASSFSSGPQHF.